The rows below give T cell receptor beta chains drawn from one sample of a study of CXCR3-negative and CXCR3-positive naive CD8 T cells. TCRdb reprocessed the 5' RACE reads; each CDR3 protein has one entry and no DNA is given. The data include fewer than 65,000 distinct CDR3 sequences; the top ten clones carry about 4.9%. The sample comprised naive CXCR3+ CD8+ T cells from blood. The receptor source for this set is a human donor in good health. Some clones in this sample may be carry-over from other donors' samples. CDR3s include the opening cysteine and the closing phenylalanine or tryptophan.

j_call,v_call,cdr3_aa
TRBJ2-1,TRBV28,CASSGVMGVYNEQFF
TRBJ2-2,TRBV27,CASSSGQFLPGELFF
TRBJ2-3,TRBV10-3,CAISDLIPGQITDTQYF
TRBJ2-5,TRBV29-1,CSVEDRGLVETQYF
TRBJ2-2,TRBV7-8,CASSPTVGWDTGELFF
TRBJ2-2,TRBV6-5,CASSYSTFYANTGELFF
TRBJ2-5,TRBV29-1,CSVEGRYQETQYF
TRBJ1-2,TRBV29-1,CSVVRGQDGYTF
TRBJ1-6,TRBV5-1,CASSLDGQGNNSPLHF
TRBJ2-2,TRBV7-9,CASSPNPELFF
TRBJ2-2,TRBV6-5,CASSYIRDRGFWNTGELFF
TRBJ1-5,TRBV12-3/TRBV12-4,CASSSYAEGEHSNQPQHF
TRBJ2-7,TRBV10-3,CAIRKTPGSYEQYF
TRBJ1-2,TRBV7-9,CASSLVEPYGYTF
TRBJ2-3,TRBV12-3/TRBV12-4,CASNPLGPLDTQYF
TRBJ1-2,TRBV29-1,CSVAVLGGYTF
TRBJ2-7,TRBV19,CASSIGYGTDEQYF
TRBJ2-5,TRBV20-1,CSARDIQHQGTQYF
TRBJ2-1,TRBV10-3,CAISESILAGNNEQFF
TRBJ2-7,TRBV10-3,CAISEFGGYEQYF
TRBJ2-3,TRBV29-1,CSVEQGQGPQYF
TRBJ2-7,TRBV21-1,CASSSERAYEQYF
TRBJ2-1,TRBV29-1,CSVEVLDGTGFF
TRBJ2-1,TRBV7-7,CASSLVRNEQFF
TRBJ2-7,TRBV18,CASSPPESVSYEQYF
TRBJ2-7,TRBV19,CASSRSAGRELYF
TRBJ2-5,TRBV6-8,CASSGSAFFGETQYF
TRBJ1-1,TRBV10-2,CASSLQGPNTEAFF
TRBJ1-1,TRBV5-1,CASSLPREENTEAFF
TRBJ2-7,TRBV27,CASSFGPGVYEQYF
TRBJ2-7,TRBV4-3,CASSQDTGSYEQYF
TRBJ2-7,TRBV20-1,CSASALAGGSHEQYF
TRBJ2-3,TRBV14,CASSPFSGGAGYTQYF
TRBJ2-5,TRBV12-3/TRBV12-4,CASSDTETQYF
TRBJ2-5,TRBV6-6,CASTIYRGETQYF